These 21 T cell receptor beta chains were all obtained from the same sample, sequenced in a study of Graves' ophthalmopathy and Graves' hyperthyroidism. The authors amplified TCR beta CDR3 regions, and they did so from RNA transcripts for repertoire sequencing. HTBI-primed RT-PCR formed the first round, and a multiplex PCR formed the second. Each CDR3 protein gets one entry after TCRdb re-called the multiplex PCR reads with MiXCR. The sample lists 200,000 to 300,000 distinct CDR3 sequences; 45% to 55% were seen once. The material sequenced was peripheral blood. The receptors derive from an adult man with Graves' ophthalmopathy.

The chain recombines TRBV7-9 with TRBJ2-7, with D unresolved. The germline gives CDR1 SEHNR, CDR2 FQNEAQ (reference sequence). Trimming cost V 1 base and J 2 bases, with 6 bases left between them. The CDR3 is made up of 13 amino acids. CDR3 region: CASSLEATYEQYF. CDR3 DNA: TGTGCCAGCAGCTTAGAGGCCACCTACGAGCAGTACTTC.

The J gene is TRBJ1-5, the V gene TRBV20-1; a possible D gene is TRBD1 (5 bases). With 3 bases removed from V and 1 base from J, the gap between germline ends came to 31 bases. The CDR3 spans 21 residues. Germline CDR1 reads DFQATT; CDR2 reads SNEGSKA (reference sequence). The DNA for the CDR3 is TGCAGTGCTAGGCAGCCCTTCGGATCCGGGACGAAAAAAGGAAGCAATCAGCCCCAGCATTTT. As protein: CSARQPFGSGTKKGSNQPQHF.

About this clonotype itself: The junction and the germline gene differ at one end; a read error may be behind it. The chain joins TRBV7-9 to TRBJ2-5, with 9 bases identical to TRBD1. The length of the CDR3 is 16 residues. Germline CDR1 reads SEHNR; CDR2 reads FQNEAQ (reference sequence). This CDR3 reads CASSRVLTGGFETQYF. CDR3 in DNA: TGCGCCAGCAGCCGAGTCCTAACAGGGGGCTTCGAGACCCAGTACTTC.

This clonotype was recorded at least ten times. The chain employs TRBV20-1 and TRBJ1-1, with D unresolved. CDR1 DFQATT and CDR2 SNEGSKA come from the germline V gene (reference sequence). The V end was cut by 6 bases, the J end by 11 bases, with 13 bases between. The CDR3 contains 10 residues. The chain's CDR3 is CSANRDTAFF. The CDR3 nucleotides read TGCAGTGCCAACCGAGACACGGCTTTCTTT.

This clonotype was observed many times. V gene TRBV29-1 combines with J gene TRBJ2-2; perhaps TRBD2 as D (6 bases). From germline, CDR1 is SQVTM and CDR2 ANQGSEA. V was trimmed by 7 bases and J by 3 bases, leaving 12 bases between them. The CDR3 is made up of 13 amino acids. The CDR3 DNA is TGCAGCGCGGTCTGGGGGGACACCGGGGAGCTGTTTTTT. Residues: CSAVWGDTGELFF.

This clonotype was picked up a small number of times. The CDR3 loop reads CASSFGGYPVDEQYF. CDR3 bases: TGTGCCAGCAGCTTCGGGGGCTATCCCGTGGACGAGCAGTACTTC. This rearrangement joins TRBV7-9 to TRBJ2-7; perhaps D is TRBD1 or TRBD2 (6 bases each). V lost 3 bases, J lost 5 bases, and 17 bases lay in between. This CDR3 spans 15 amino acids. Germline loops: CDR1 SEHNR, CDR2 FQNEAQ (reference sequence).

A few counts support this clonotype. J is TRBJ1-2 and V is TRBV5-1; weak D call: TRBD1 (5 bases). This CDR3 contains 15 residues. The V gene's germline CDR1 is SGHRS and CDR2 YFSETQ. Trimming took 0 bases from V and 3 from J, leaving 12 bases between them. The CDR3 nucleotides are TGCGCCAGCAGCTTGGGTGCAGGGAACTACTATGGCTACACCTTC. Translating it yields CASSLGAGNYYGYTF.

This clonotype came up once. The rearrangement joins TRBV10-3 to TRBJ1-1; TRBD1 might be the D (5 bases). CDR1 and CDR2 (germline): ENHRY, SYGVKD. The CDR3 runs 13 residues. The chain's CDR3 is CTVQLQGNTEAFF. The CDR3 DNA follows: TGTACCGTCCAGCTCCAGGGGAACACTGAAGCTTTCTTT.

V and J are TRBV7-2 and TRBJ1-3; D not resolved. The CDR3 spans 11 residues. The V end was cut by 7 bases, the J end by 2 bases, with 3 bases between. The V gene's germline CDR1 is SGHTA and CDR2 FQGNSA. The CDR3 region is CASTAGNTIYF. The CDR3 DNA reads TGTGCCAGCACAGCTGGAAACACCATATATTTT.

This clonotype showed up just a few times. The gene calls are TRBV11-2 and TRBJ2-7, with TRBD2 matching 8 bases. V dropped 5 bases and J dropped 4; count of bases not matched to a gene: 10. The germline gives CDR1 SGHAT, CDR2 FQNNGV. The CDR3 covers 15 residues. This chain's CDR3 is CASSIRSGSRYEQYF. The CDR3 coding sequence is TGTGCCAGCAGCATAAGGAGCGGGAGTCGATACGAGCAGTACTTC.

In its sample, this clonotype was seen a few times. The chain has TRBV6-5 and TRBJ2-6; D is uncertain. Trimming shortened V by 6 bases and J by 0 bases, and 12 bases separated the two germline ends. This CDR3 region has 16 residues. Germline V gene data show CDR1 as MNHEY and CDR2 as SVGAGI. CDR3 sequence reads: CASRAKSSSGANVLTF. The CDR3 DNA reads as TGTGCCAGCAGGGCTAAGAGCAGCTCTGGGGCCAACGTCCTGACTTTC.

This clonotype was seen repeatedly, ten times or more. The genes are TRBV10-3 and TRBJ2-5; tentatively, D is TRBD1 or TRBD2 (6 bases each). V lost 3 bases and J 5 bases, leaving 13 bases between the germline ends. Per germline, CDR1 ENHRY and CDR2 SYGVKD. The CDR3 length is 14 residues. The CDR3 DNA is TGTGCCATCAGTGACCAGGGGACTTGGGAGACCCAGTACTTC. Translated, it gives CAISDQGTWETQYF.

The chain joins TRBV2 to TRBJ2-3; 10 bases agree with TRBD2. The CDR3 totals 16 residues. Germline values: CDR1 SNHLY, CDR2 FYNNEI. The V gene end was trimmed by 3 bases and the J gene end by 2 bases; junction bases not matched to a gene: 5. This chain's CDR3 is CASSESGRAVTDTQYF. The CDR3 DNA follows: TGTGCCAGCAGTGAGAGCGGGAGGGCCGTCACAGATACGCAGTATTTT.

This rearrangement joins TRBV10-3 to TRBJ1-1; TRBD1 aligns across 8 bases. The V and J ends lost 5 bases and 9 bases, in that order; junction bases with no gene match: 5. Germline assignment: CDR1 ENHRY and CDR2 SYGVKD. The CDR3 is 12 amino acids. CDR3 sequence (DNA): TGTGCCATCAGTTCGAGGACAGGGAAAGCTTTCTTT. This sequence encodes CAISSRTGKAFF.

This clonotype came up many times. The rearrangement links TRBV7-2 to TRBJ2-5, with 7 bases identical to TRBD2. Trimming removed 3 bases from V and 5 bases from J; junction bases left unmatched: 12. The CDR3 is 16 amino acids. CDR1 is SGHTA, CDR2 FQGNSA, per germline. The CDR3 region is CASSFYGTTTSETQYF. The CDR3 DNA is TGTGCCAGCAGCTTTTACGGGACTACCACGTCGGAGACCCAGTACTTC.

The V gene is TRBV20-1, the J gene TRBJ1-5; 7 bases align to TRBD1. The germline V gene encodes CDR1 DFQATT and CDR2 SNEGSKA (reference sequence). CDR3 length: 14 residues. With 5 bases clipped from V and 3 bases from J, the junction kept 7 bases outside the gene matches. CDR3 sequence: CSALTGASNQPQHF. The CDR3 nucleotides are TGCAGTGCTCTAACAGGGGCGTCCAATCAGCCCCAGCATTTT.

Regarding this clonotype: A much larger clone lies a single base off, so this may be a read error. This chain uses TRBV29-1 with TRBJ1-2; the D is unclear. The V gene lost 4 bases and the J gene lost 8 bases, with 8 bases spanning the gap. Germline assignment: CDR1 SQVTM and CDR2 ANQGSEA. CDR3 size: 10 residues. The CDR3 loop is CSVGDGGYTF. The CDR3, as DNA: TGCAGCGTTGGCGATGGGGGCTACACCTTC.

The chain uses TRBV6-1 and TRBJ1-2; D is uncertain. Per the germline V gene, CDR1 is MNHNS and CDR2 is SASEGT. Trimming left V 2 bases short and J 4 bases short, with 11 bases between. This CDR3 has 14 amino acids. CDR3: CASSEPLGGYGYTF. Written as DNA, the CDR3 is TGTGCCAGCAGTGAACCTCTCGGTGGCTATGGCTACACCTTC.

The CDR3 reads CSAGRVTGNTIYF. DNA of the CDR3: TGCAGCGCTGGCAGGGTTACTGGAAACACCATATATTTT. The chain carries TRBV29-1 and TRBJ1-3; tentatively, D is TRBD1 (5 bases). Trimming cost V 7 bases and J 2 bases, with 12 bases left between them. The CDR3 contains 13 residues. Germline loops: CDR1 SQVTM, CDR2 ANQGSEA.

Notes on this clonotype: At one boundary the junction diverges from the germline segment, which might be a read error. The chain has TRBV29-1 and TRBJ2-3; 9 bases are shared with TRBD1. CDR1 is SQVTM and CDR2 is ANQGSEA in the germline V gene. CDR3 length equals 14 residues. CDR3 nucleotides: TGCAGCGGGACAGGGGCGTTCGGCACAGATACGCGGTATTTT. Residues: CSGTGAFGTDTRYF.

V usage is TRBV5-1 and J usage is TRBJ1-5; the match to TRBD1 covers 10 bases. CDR1 is SGHRS, CDR2 YFSETQ, per germline. J gave up 5 bases and V 4 bases, and 3 bases lay outside the gene matches. The CDR3 consists of 14 residues. CDR3 amino acids: CASSMGTGDQPQHF. In DNA form, the CDR3 reads TGCGCCAGCAGCATGGGGACAGGGGATCAGCCCCAGCATTTT.